This T cell receptor beta chain originates from a study of monozygotic twins with inflammatory bowel disease. Study-wide points: Clonotype sharing was lower in IBD patients than healthy twins, most markedly with disease activity. The co-twins with IBD showed lower TCRbeta diversity (inverse Simpson) than their healthy siblings.

Germline CDR1 reads MDHEN; CDR2 reads SYDVKM. CDR3 length equals 16 residues. After re-calling the 5' RACE reads, TCRdb lists one entry per CDR3 protein, DNA absent. In all, the sample yields roughly 320,000 distinct CDR3 sequences. As for this clonotype: The antigen remains undetermined.

The TCR sequence derives from a human donor with ulcerative colitis or Crohn's disease, or a healthy co-twin of an affected twin (not recorded which). The chain joins TRBV28 to TRBJ1-5; TCRdb lists TRBD1, though no DNA is available to test this call. Sample: blood. CDR3 protein: CASSRIPGQGDQPQHF.